The present entry profiles one TCR beta chain with its context. Its antigen specificity is not known. Base qualities are not recorded, but no much larger clone differs from it by a single base. Measured from the cysteine to the phenylalanine, the CDR3 is 14 residues long. The only DNA kept is the CDR3, 42 bases in frame from the first base. CDR1 LGHNA and CDR2 YSLEER are derived from the germline V gene. Trimming accounts for 5 bases at V and 4 bases at J, while the number of junction bases matched to no gene is 7. This sample is drawn from a study of STAT3 mutations in large granular lymphocyte leukemia (dated by TCRdb to the late 2010s). In the study overall: Roughly half of the T-LGLL patients who were sequenced longitudinally carried canonical activating STAT3 mutations. Patients were sequenced at 3 to 5 time points on average, with the number of samplings per patient ranging from 2 to 8. Over half of the T-LGLL patients were given one or more immunosuppressive therapy regimens, and 40% to 50% of those treated had a hematologic response. To reconstruct clonal hierarchy and dynamics, serial deep sequencing of TCRbeta CDR3 and STAT3 was performed in patients with T-cell large granular lymphocyte leukemia. A couple of patients with natural killer LGL leukemia were also sequenced longitudinally as controls within the study. From an initial cohort of roughly 190 LGL patients, roughly 19 representative T-LGLL cases were chosen for longitudinal sequencing of TCRbeta and STAT3.

What the research found in general, with its limitations: TCR clonotype switching after therapy was observed in about 35% of the 18 patients, and all newly emerging clones were found to be STAT3 wild type. At least one immunodominant TCRbeta clonotype was identified in every T-LGLL patient, and multiple immunodominant subclonotypes were identified in about half of the T-LGLL patients. The burden of the dominant TCR clone was higher than the STAT3 mutant burden in several patients, which suggests that the STAT3 mutation arose secondarily inside a clone that had already expanded. Because no samples were available when a clone first appeared, clonal expansion was inferred from samplings taken at other points. The linking of therapy response to changes in TCR clonal burden was complicated by variable intervals between samplings and differing treatment regimens. Because codominant clonotypes persisted in some patients, a small but highly pathogenic clone may have been missed.

TCRbeta libraries were sequenced on an Illumina MiSeq, and an average of about 40,000 productive templates per sample was obtained. The immunoSEQ assay, which uses multiplex PCR amplification, was used to generate TCRbeta CDR3 libraries. In the paper's pipeline: Repertoire diversity was computed as previously defined, with values near 0 indicating extremely monoclonal samples. This immuneACCESS table, as held by TCRdb, lists in-frame sequences with V and J called but not all clones. Of the missing ones, under half trace to an unresolved V gene in checked studies; the others have no known cause. D and trimming were read from the DNA, whereas the V and J calls and clone size are those reported in that table. Within this sample are some 31,000 clones, with around 88% of them counted one time only. The ten largest clonotypes hold about 13% of the sample. The same DNA, extracted from blood mononuclear cells, served for both the TCR sequencing and the STAT3 sequencing.

This TCR was recovered from a man aged 55 to 70 with T-cell large granular lymphocyte leukemia. Some clones in this sample may be carry-over from other donors' samples. The age is the age at diagnosis. The chain is made from TRBV4-3 and TRBJ1-2; 7 of the junction bases match TRBD1. Sequenced sample: peripheral blood mononuclear cells. The sequence in DNA is TGCGCCAGCAGCACCCGACAGGGAGTCTATGGCTACACCTTC. Its amino acids are CASSTRQGVYGYTF.